This TCR beta chain was sequenced during a study of human T cells and chemical hapten exposure. Looking at the study overall: The study traced per-sample TCR yield variation mainly to small differences in pooled library volumes.

Separate cDNA molecules received unique molecular identifiers, which the library attached to them. Source study methods: A per-sample median of around 91,000 TCRs was observed, with counts ranging from about 20,000 to 750,000. TCRdb re-analysed the reads in MiXCR, keeping a single row per CDR3 protein. TCRdb assigned the V and J calls; the authors' analysis was not used. Among 95,000 to 150,000 distinct CDR3 sequences, 8.5% were seen once, and the ten largest hold roughly 1.5%. As to this clonotype: No antigen is known for it.

V gave up 3 bases and J gave up 4 bases; unmatched junction bases: 19. The V gene's germline CDR1 is LGHNA and CDR2 YSLEER. This CDR3 spans 19 amino acids. Sequencing started from total RNA isolated from unfractionated whole blood. Study-wide results and limits: No change in TCRs above 1 in 1000 frequency was produced by DPC sensitization.

The chain couples TRBV4-3 to TRBJ2-7; TRBD1 matches 9 bases. Sequenced sample: whole blood. This clonotype was obtained from a human donor in good health. Some clones in this sample may be carry-over from other donors' samples. The CDR3 DNA follows: TGCGCCAGCAGCCAGGGACGCCTGGGACAGGGACTGGGGGGTTACGAGCAGTACTTC. This sequence encodes CASSQGRLGQGLGGYEQYF.